The 17 T cell receptor beta chains below all came from one sample that was sequenced in a study of cytomegalovirus exposure and HLA in healthy donors. The PCR ran on 60 Vbeta and 13 Jbeta primers. Only in-frame clones appear in the TCRdb table, and some are missing; sequencing was by immunoSEQ multiplex PCR. The data hold 200,000 to 250,000 clones, with over 70% observed a single time. What was sequenced was PBMCs. These receptors originate from a woman aged 60 to 75 in good health and CMV-seropositive.

The V and J genes are TRBV28 and TRBJ2-4; D might be TRBD1 (6 bases). The V end lost 3 bases, the J end lost 0 bases, and 18 bases lay between the germline ends. Germline CDR1 is MDHEN and CDR2 is SYDVKM. The CDR3 is 18 amino acids. CDR3 loop: CASSFPPGAALAKNIQYF. The CDR3 DNA reads TGTGCCAGCAGTTTCCCCCCAGGGGCCGCCCTAGCCAAAAACATTCAGTACTTC.

In this sample, this clone turned up a few times. The V and J genes are TRBV7-6 and TRBJ2-5; 11 nucleotides align to TRBD1. The CDR3 runs to 15 residues. With 5 bases clipped from V and 6 bases from J, the junction kept 8 bases outside the gene matches. From germline, CDR1 is SGHVS and CDR2 FNYEAQ. CDR3: CASSPGGQGAQTQYF. The CDR3 nucleotides are TGTGCCAGCAGCCCCGGTGGACAGGGGGCTCAGACCCAGTACTTC.

In DNA form, the CDR3 reads TGCGCCAGCAGCTTCGACAGGGAGCAGTTCTTC. This sequence encodes CASSFDREQFF. The genes are TRBV5-1 and TRBJ2-1; D possibly corresponds to TRBD1 (6 bases). Trimming stripped 2 bases from V and 10 bases from J, with 7 bases between. This CDR3 is built from 11 residues. Germline loops: CDR1 SGHRS, CDR2 YFSETQ.

The rearrangement links TRBV29-1 to TRBJ2-5; D perhaps matches TRBD1 (5 bases). The CDR3 has 12 amino acids. Per the germline V gene, CDR1 is SQVTM and CDR2 is ANQGSEA. Trimming shortened V by 8 bases and J by 2 bases, and 12 bases separated the two germline ends. The CDR3 region is CSLRQYQETQYF. The CDR3 DNA follows: TGCAGCCTAAGACAGTATCAAGAGACCCAGTACTTC.

In nucleotides, the CDR3 is TGTGCCAGCAGTGGGACAGTAGTAAGGACCGGGGAGCTGTTTTTT. Amino acid sequence: CASSGTVVRTGELFF. The chain is built from TRBV6-6 and TRBJ2-2; TRBD1 agrees at 7 bases. Trimming cost V 5 bases and J 5 bases; bases outside gene matches: 8. The CDR3 has 15 residues. Germline values: CDR1 MNHNY, CDR2 SVGAGI (reference sequence).

The CDR3 sequence is CSARDTHNEQFF. CDR3 coding DNA: TGCAGCGCCCGGGACACTCACAATGAGCAGTTCTTC. This chain uses TRBV29-1 with TRBJ2-1; possible D gene TRBD1, 6 bases. The CDR3 extends over 12 amino acids. Germline values: CDR1 SQVTM, CDR2 ANQGSEA. Between the trimmed V and J ends, which lost 7 bases and 5 bases, there was a span of 12 bases.

This clone was found a few times. The chain links TRBV11-2 to TRBJ1-1, with D tentatively TRBD1 (5 bases). Trimming took 4 bases from V and 5 from J, leaving 20 bases between them. CDR3 size: 16 residues. Germline V gene sequence: CDR1 SGHAT, CDR2 FQNNGV. The CDR3 spells CASSSSSGGRATEAFF. The CDR3 bases are TGTGCCAGCAGCTCCTCTTCCGGGGGGAGAGCTACTGAAGCTTTCTTT.

This clone was picked up one time. The chain carries TRBV2 and TRBJ2-2; D is possibly TRBD1 (6 bases). The V gene's germline CDR1 is SNHLY and CDR2 FYNNEI. The CDR3 covers 15 residues. With 2 bases removed from V and 6 bases from J, the gap between germline ends came to 13 bases. The chain's CDR3 is CASSEKTGLAGELFF. As DNA, the CDR3 is TGTGCCAGCAGTGAAAAGACAGGTCTTGCCGGGGAGCTGTTTTTT.

This rearrangement joins TRBV9 to TRBJ2-1; 8 bases agree with TRBD2. The germline V gene encodes CDR1 SGDLS and CDR2 YYNGEE. The CDR3 extends over 15 amino acids. The trim removed 4 bases at V and 0 bases at J, leaving 3 bases unmatched. The CDR3 sequence is CASSLSGSSYNEQFF. CDR3 coding DNA: TGTGCCAGCAGCCTGAGCGGGAGCTCCTACAATGAGCAGTTCTTC.

This clone showed up just once. The rearrangement joins TRBV5-1 to TRBJ1-2; weak D call: TRBD1 (5 bases). Trimming stripped 2 bases from V and 0 bases from J, with 8 bases between. Germline CDR1 is SGHRS and CDR2 is YFSETQ. The CDR3 length is 14 residues. CDR3: CASSLQEPNYGYTF. CDR3 in DNA: TGCGCCAGCAGCTTACAGGAGCCTAACTATGGCTACACCTTC. The full variable domain, in which reference TRBV5-1 and TRBJ1-2 provide the parts outside the CDR3, is KAGVTQTPRYLIKTRGQQVTLSCSPISGHRSVSWYQQTPGQGLQFLFEYFSETQRNKGNFPGRFSGRQFSNSRSEMNVSTLELGDSALYLCASSLQEPNYGYTFGSGTRLTVV.

This clone was detected once. The rearrangement joins TRBV7-6 to TRBJ1-5, with TRBD1 matching 11 bases. Trimming cost V 5 bases and J 9 bases; bases outside gene matches: 9. The CDR3 has 15 residues. The germline gives CDR1 SGHVS, CDR2 FNYEAQ. The DNA of the CDR3 is TGTGCCAGCAGCGCCGGGACAGGGGGAAGGGGGCCCCAGCATTTT. Translated, it gives CASSAGTGGRGPQHF.

The J gene is TRBJ2-3, the V gene TRBV6-1, with D unresolved. Trimming pared 7 bases from V and 2 bases from J, leaving 10 bases between. The CDR3 contains 13 residues. Looked up from germline, CDR1 is MNHNS and CDR2 is SASEGT. DNA for the CDR3: TGTGCCAGCAATCCGAGCCACACAGATACGCAGTATTTT. It encodes CASNPSHTDTQYF.

This chain joins TRBV27 and TRBJ2-3; TRBD2 aligns across 9 bases. CDR3 length: 17 amino acids. The J segment lost 4 bases and the V segment lost 0 bases, leaving 8 bases of the junction unmatched. Germline CDR1 MNHEY, CDR2 SMNVEV (reference sequence). The CDR3 reads CASSLSGLAGTADTQYF. CDR3 DNA sequence: TGTGCCAGCAGTTTATCGGGGCTAGCGGGAACGGCAGATACGCAGTATTTT.

This rearrangement joins TRBV6-1 to TRBJ1-5; D gene uncertain. V was pared by 4 bases and J by 0 bases, with 7 bases between. Germline CDR1 is MNHNS and CDR2 is SASEGT. The length of the CDR3 is 14 residues. CDR3 coding DNA: TGTGCCAGCAGTGGTATAGATAGCAATCAGCCCCAGCATTTT. Its translation is CASSGIDSNQPQHF.

This clone was seen a single time. V and J are TRBV18 and TRBJ2-1, with 7 bases fitting TRBD2. CDR1 is KGHSH and CDR2 is LQKENI in the germline V gene. V lost 2 bases, J lost 0 bases, and 1 base stayed unmatched. The CDR3 is 15 amino acids. For the CDR3, the DNA is TGTGCCAGCTCACCAGCTAGCGGCTCCTACAATGAGCAGTTCTTC. It codes for CASSPASGSYNEQFF. The full variable domain, completed using reference TRBV18 and TRBJ2-1, is NAGVMQNPRHLVRRRGQEARLRCSPMKGHSHVYWYRQLPEEGLKFMVYLQKENIIDESGMPKERFSAEFPKEGPSILRIQQVVRGDSAAYFCASSPASGSYNEQFFGPGTRLTVL.

This clone has just a few counts. The CDR3 loop is CASSELAGGPDTQYF. The CDR3 nucleotides read TGTGCCAGCAGTGAACTAGCGGGAGGGCCAGATACGCAGTATTTT. This chain connects TRBV6-1 to TRBJ2-3, with 12 positions matching TRBD2. Germline V lookup: CDR1 MNHNS, CDR2 SASEGT. The junction had 1 base not matched to a gene; V was cut back by 2 bases and J by 4 bases. CDR3 length: 15 amino acids.

This clone occurred once. The rearrangement links TRBV6-6 to TRBJ2-7; 10 bases are shared with TRBD1. This CDR3 has 16 residues. Germline V CDR1 and CDR2: MNHNY, SVGAGI (reference sequence). J gave up 4 bases and V 6 bases, and 12 bases lay outside the gene matches. The CDR3: CASRKALGQGVYEQYF. The DNA for the CDR3 is TGTGCCAGCAGGAAGGCTCTAGGACAGGGGGTATACGAGCAGTACTTC.